The sequence of this T cell receptor beta chain was determined in a study of PD-L1 blockade in urothelial cancer. At the level of the study: Reported median T cell count for blood samples was around 150,000. Whole-study findings and limits: Tumor-associated clones in blood expanded more at 3 weeks in durable-benefit patients.

The table came from immunoSEQ multiplex PCR; TCRdb's copy has only in-frame clones and leaves some out. The data hold under 150,000 clones, with roughly 91% observed a single time. Germline CDR1 is SGHRS and CDR2 is YFSETQ. V was clipped by 5 bases and J by 3 bases, with 17 bases between them. This CDR3 contains 15 residues. The sample's time point: peripheral blood 6 weeks after treatment start. Diagnoses among patients were locally advanced or metastatic urothelial carcinoma. All patients handed over anywhere from 1 to 8 samples, pretreatment and on-treatment. A remark on this clone: As yet, its antigen is unknown.

The V call is TRBV5-1, the J call TRBJ1-1; no clear D. The sample was PBMCs, taken around atezolizumab (anti-PD-L1) treatment. The clonotype was recovered from a man in his 60s with urothelial cancer. The CDR3: CASRSSGVPDTEAFF. DNA for the CDR3: TGCGCCAGCAGATCCTCCGGGGTCCCCGACACTGAAGCTTTCTTT.